This T cell receptor beta chain was recorded in a study of shared clonotypes between healthy human individuals (dated by TCRdb to the early 2020s). For context, the study as a whole: The cohort comprised a couple of women and three men aged 18 to 49 years. To increase sequencing depth and limit assay-specific biases, different laboratories used diverse techniques to prepare libraries and sequence TCR repertoires. Leukapheresis yielded between about 0.8 and 9.5 billion PBMCs per donor. For each donor, CD4 naive and CD4 memory were each run on three plates, CD8 naive on two plates, and CD8 memory on one plate. Blood TCR repertoires of about 5 healthy adults were deeply sequenced to estimate repertoire size and the extent of clonotype sharing between individuals.

Study-wide findings and limitations: Around 5% of naive CD4, 3% to 4% of naive CD8, approximately 2.2% of memory CD4, and more than 0.35% of memory CD8 clonotypes were shared across a few donors. Higher generation probabilities were observed for clonotypes shared by all four sorted-subset donors than for non-shared clonotypes. Because the study included only a small number of donors, the genetic and exposure-history diversity represented was limited. Rarefaction of sorted-subset datasets indicated incomplete sequencing despite the large sequencing depth. Sampling was restricted to blood, and TCR repertoires in tissue are likely to differ from TCR repertoires in blood. Based on pairwise subsampling, the degree of clonotype sharing among donors was expected to be affected by sequencing depth. Estimated clonotype richness was generally larger for naive than for memory subsets.

V and J are truncated by 3 bases and 1 base respectively, leaving an intervening sequence of 12 bases. Based on the germline V gene (reference sequence), the CDR1 and CDR2 sequences are SGHKS and YYEKEE. The CDR3 runs 15 amino acids, cysteine and phenylalanine included. Kept here is only the CDR3 DNA, which spans 45 bases and is read in frame from base 1. Of note for this clone: What antigen it recognizes has not been identified. Per-base qualities were not stored, and no clone one base away is much larger.

Donors were healthy HIV-negative adults with no recently reported acute infections or vaccinations. Only Caucasian adults living in Nashville, Tennessee, USA were represented among the donors. Magnetic negative selection was used to enrich CD4+ T cells, after which naive cells were positively selected on CD45RA and the negative fraction became the memory subset. After blood collection by leukapheresis, PBMCs were isolated using Ficoll-Histopaque density gradient centrifugation and then cryopreserved in the vapor phase of liquid nitrogen. Purity and quantity of every magnetically sorted T cell population were checked by analytical flow cytometry. From each sorted fraction, genomic DNA was isolated and quantified by UV absorbance on a Nanodrop 2000c. Using the deep immunoSEQ assay, multiplex PCR amplified TCR CDR3 regions from genomic DNA. For each cell subset, the extracted genomic DNA was distributed evenly across all wells of several immunoSEQ 96-well plates, and each plate served as one replicate. For sorted subsets, about 0.2 ug genomic DNA, equal to approximately 30,000 T cell genomes, was loaded into each replicate PCR. Purified libraries were measured with a Qubit 3.0 fluorometer, size-checked on a Bioanalyzer 2100, and measured again with the KAPA Library Quantification kit. Each immunoSEQ 96-well plate was sequenced on its own single-read 150-cycle Illumina NextSeq 550 flow cell. Per the original workflow: Because the immunoSEQ output included only junctional sequences and no quality scores, the filtering could not be the same as the filtering used for full-length reads. To assign V/J genes and CDR3, sequences were annotated against IMGT germline references using PyIR, a Python wrapper for IgBLAST v1.9. Reads were filtered out if the reads had weak V/J assignments (E-value above 1e-6), no CDR3, stop codons, out-of-frame junctions, or ambiguous translated residues. V3J clonotypes were defined as sequences sharing the same inferred V gene, J gene, and CDR3 amino acid sequence. To compute the percentage overlap between repertoires, the number of shared unique clonotypes was divided by the size of the smaller repertoire. RTK rarefaction, the Chao1 estimator, and Recon v2.1 estimates of unobserved clonotypes were used to assess repertoire richness. OLGA was used to compute generation probabilities for all TCRbeta clonotypes that the gDNA method yielded from a handful of donors. TCRdb took this table from immuneACCESS and kept in-frame rearrangements with V and J called. Such tables lack part of the clones; where checked against another copy, unresolved V genes explain under half of the gap, and the rest is unexplained. V, J and clone size reflect that table, while D and trimming were determined from the DNA. The sample records some 300,000 clones, more than 60% of which are singletons. In total, the top ten clones hold about 10% of the sample.

Here the chain combines TRBV5-5 and TRBJ2-3; TRBD1 is a weak D gene call, 5 bases matching. This TCR was sampled from a man younger than 45 in good health. Specimen: memory CD4+ T cells sorted from blood. Sample cell subset or site, as interpreted from the label and publication: CD45RA-negative fraction. The CDR3 region reads CASSSWGPGTDTQYF. Read as DNA, the sequence is TGTGCCAGCAGCTCCTGGGGCCCAGGCACAGATACGCAGTATTTT.